These 29 T cell receptor beta chains were sequenced from one sample in a study of shared clonotypes between healthy human individuals. Assay used: immunoSEQ multiplex PCR; TCRdb lists only in-frame clones, some missing. The table has over a million clones, over 95% seen once; the top ten hold approximately 1%. The sample consisted of naive CD4+ T cells sorted from blood. Indicated subset: CD45RA+ positively selected. The receptor set was obtained from a man aged 25-45 years in good health.

On this clone: Other DNA sequences in this specimen translate into the identical CDR3. V usage is TRBV5-1 and J usage is TRBJ2-5, with a weak D call TRBD1 (6 bases). The CDR3 runs to 14 residues. Trimming removed 4 bases from V and 2 bases from J, with 12 bases in between. The germline V gene has CDR1 SGHRS and CDR2 YFSETQ. The CDR3 spells CASSRGQLQETQYF. In DNA, the CDR3 is TGCGCCAGCAGCAGAGGACAGCTTCAAGAGACCCAGTACTTC.

To note about this clone: Mismatch with germline at one junction end may stem from a read error. The same CDR3 is also encoded by other DNA sequences in this sample. The chain is built from TRBV15 and TRBJ2-1; D gene ambiguous. CDR3 length: 13 amino acids. Germline values: CDR1 LNHNV, CDR2 YYDKDF (reference sequence). This CDR3 is CATLAYGYNEQFF. DNA of the CDR3: TGTGCCACCCTCGCCTACGGGTACAATGAACAGTTCTTC.

V and J are TRBV28 and TRBJ2-7; TRBD2 might be the D (7 bases). Germline CDR1 MDHEN, CDR2 SYDVKM. This CDR3 comprises 12 residues. V was clipped by 6 bases and J by 5 bases, with 11 bases between them. CDR3 protein: CASRDSGDEQYF. For the CDR3, the DNA is TGTGCCAGCAGGGACAGCGGGGACGAGCAGTACTTC.

The CDR3 bases are TGTGCCAGTAGCACCAAGAAGGCCAAAAACATTCAGTACTTC. Translating gives CASSTKKAKNIQYF. The chain uses TRBV19 and TRBJ2-4, with D hard to call. V lost 6 bases and J lost 1, with 10 bases in between. The CDR3 loop spans 14 amino acids. Germline V gene sequence: CDR1 LNHDA, CDR2 SQIVND (reference sequence).

The J gene is TRBJ1-1, the V gene TRBV7-9, with no clear D. The CDR3 consists of 14 residues. The V and J ends lost 8 bases and 0 bases respectively, with 13 bases between them. CDR1 and CDR2 from the germline V gene are SEHNR and FQNEAQ (reference sequence). The CDR3 reads CASFIRAVNTEAFF. The DNA of the CDR3 is TGTGCCAGCTTCATCCGGGCAGTGAACACTGAAGCTTTCTTT.

The count of this clone is one. The V call is TRBV6-5, the J call TRBJ2-2; D is possibly TRBD1 (5 bases). Germline V gene sequence: CDR1 MNHEY, CDR2 SVGAGI. CDR3 length: 13 residues. Between the trimmed V and J ends, which lost 6 bases and 11 bases, there was a span of 16 bases. CDR3 loop: CASRKPDKAELFF. CDR3 nucleotide sequence: TGTGCCAGCAGAAAACCGGACAAGGCCGAGCTGTTTTTT.

The table lists this clone with a count of one. The V gene is TRBV4-3, the J gene TRBJ2-3; 9 nucleotides match TRBD2. This CDR3 is built from 20 residues. Germline CDR1 reads LGHNA; CDR2 reads YSLEER. The J segment lost 4 bases and the V segment lost 0 bases, leaving 17 bases of the junction unmatched. The DNA of the CDR3 is TGCGCCAGCAGCCAAGACCCGGGGCCGGGGGCGGGAGGGGTGTCAGATACGCAGTATTTT. Its translation: CASSQDPGPGAGGVSDTQYF.

Turning to this clone: Other nucleotide sequences in the sample specify the same CDR3. The chain couples TRBV19 to TRBJ2-7; 10 nucleotides match TRBD1. Germline CDR1 reads LNHDA; CDR2 reads SQIVND (reference sequence). After removal of 5 bases from V and 4 bases from J, the junction contained 8 bases not matched to a gene. There are 15 residues in the CDR3. CDR3 sequence (DNA): TGTGCCAGTAGTCCCCGACAGGGGGCGAGTTACGAGCAGTACTTC. This codes for CASSPRQGASYEQYF.

The chain joins TRBV28 to TRBJ1-5, with 8 positions matching TRBD1. The CDR3 runs to 16 residues. With 4 bases clipped from V and 3 bases from J, the junction kept 8 bases outside the gene matches. The germline CDR1 and CDR2 sequences are MDHEN and SYDVKM. CDR3 sequence (DNA): TGTGCCAGCAGTTCCCTCGGGACAGGACCCAATCAGCCCCAGCATTTT. Translated, it gives CASSSLGTGPNQPQHF.

The chain uses TRBV7-7 and TRBJ2-6, with D perhaps being TRBD1 or TRBD2 (5 bases each). The germline V gene encodes CDR1 SSHAT and CDR2 FNYEAQ (reference sequence). The CDR3 has 15 residues. Trimming pared 6 bases from V and 0 bases from J, leaving 9 bases between. The CDR3 DNA reads as TGTGCCAGCAGTTATGGGGGCTCTGGGGCCAACGTCCTGACTTTC. It is translated as CASSYGGSGANVLTF.

The CDR3 is CASSQDQASGSPDTQYF. The CDR3 bases are TGCGCCAGCAGCCAAGATCAGGCTAGCGGGAGTCCAGATACGCAGTATTTT. The rearrangement links TRBV4-1 to TRBJ2-3; 10 positions agree with TRBD2. The J segment lost 4 bases and the V segment lost 0 bases, leaving 7 bases of the junction unmatched. The germline V gene encodes CDR1 MGHRA and CDR2 YSYEKL. The CDR3 is made up of 17 amino acids.

This CDR3 reads CASSRDRTSGNTIYF. CDR3 in DNA: TGCGCCAGCAGTAGAGACAGAACCTCTGGAAACACCATATATTTT. This chain links TRBV5-1 with TRBJ1-3, with D possibly TRBD1 on 5 matching bases. The CDR3 length is 15 residues. V lost 5 bases and J 0 bases, leaving 12 bases between the germline ends. CDR1 and CDR2 (germline): SGHRS, YFSETQ.

The chain links TRBV2 to TRBJ1-1; perhaps TRBD1 as D (5 bases). The CDR3 totals 14 residues. Trimming cost V 9 bases and J 4 bases, with 18 bases left between them. Germline lookup yields CDR1 SNHLY and CDR2 FYNNEI. The CDR3 coding sequence is TGTGCCAGTACCCCCGGGGCCTACGGCACTGAAGCTTTCTTT. Amino acid sequence: CASTPGAYGTEAFF.

The J gene is TRBJ2-3, the V gene TRBV6-1; D unclear. Deletions cut 3 bases from V and 5 bases from J, with 3 bases between. Germline CDR1 is MNHNS and CDR2 is SASEGT. The CDR3 has 11 amino acids. The CDR3: CASSERDTQYF. The CDR3 nucleotides are TGTGCCAGCAGTGAGAGAGATACGCAGTATTTT.

J is TRBJ2-7 and V is TRBV5-5; no reliable D call. Germline assignment: CDR1 SGHKS and CDR2 YYEKEE (reference sequence). The V end was cut by 2 bases, the J end by 4 bases, with 4 bases between. The CDR3 sequence is 11 residues long. The CDR3 nucleotides are TGTGCCAGCAGCTTCGAATACGAGCAGTACTTC. This translates into CASSFEYEQYF.

This chain links TRBV28 with TRBJ1-4, with D unclear. With 7 bases removed from V and 4 bases from J, the gap between germline ends came to 10 bases. The CDR3 sequence is 13 residues long. Germline loops: CDR1 MDHEN, CDR2 SYDVKM. This chain's CDR3 is CASTLGINEKLFF. Written as DNA, the CDR3 is TGTGCCAGCACCCTGGGTATTAATGAAAAACTGTTTTTT.

J is TRBJ2-2 and V is TRBV5-5; a weak D match, TRBD1 (5 bases). The CDR3 spans 14 residues. Trimming left V 4 bases short and J 4 bases short, with 11 bases between. Germline lookup yields CDR1 SGHKS and CDR2 YYEKEE (reference sequence). CDR3 protein: CASSSRVGTGELFF. The CDR3 DNA follows: TGTGCCAGCAGCAGCAGGGTTGGCACCGGGGAGCTGTTTTTT.

The chain couples TRBV28 to TRBJ1-5; D remains ambiguous. Trimming took off 2 bases at V and 5 bases at J, with 7 bases between the two ends. The CDR3 is 13 amino acids. CDR1 and CDR2 from the germline V gene are MDHEN and SYDVKM. The CDR3 nucleotides read TGTGCCAGCAGTTTAGTGGGGTATCAGCCCCAGCATTTT. Protein product: CASSLVGYQPQHF.

The gene calls are TRBV30 and TRBJ1-1; D gene uncertain. The V end was cut by 3 bases, the J end by 4 bases, with 15 bases between. CDR3 length: 14 amino acids. Per the germline V gene, CDR1 is GTSNPN and CDR2 is SVGIG (reference sequence). The chain's CDR3 is CAWSLPEESTEAFF. CDR3 nucleotide sequence: TGTGCCTGGAGCCTCCCCGAAGAGTCCACTGAAGCTTTCTTT.

J is TRBJ2-2 and V is TRBV5-1; the D is unclear. The CDR3 totals 14 residues. V was clipped by 3 bases and J by 6 bases, with 12 bases between them. Germline CDR1 SGHRS, CDR2 YFSETQ. CDR3 DNA: TGCGCCAGCAGCTCTCAAGGTCCAGCCGGGGAGCTGTTTTTT. Its translation is CASSSQGPAGELFF.

The V and J genes are TRBV6-1 and TRBJ1-5; D gene ambiguous. Germline loops: CDR1 MNHNS, CDR2 SASEGT. Trimming took off 4 bases at V and 5 bases at J, with 9 bases between the two ends. This CDR3 spans 13 amino acids. CDR3 sequence (DNA): TGTGCCAGCAGTGCAACATGGGATCAGCCCCAGCATTTT. It is translated as CASSATWDQPQHF.

The CDR3: CASSPPNGHTIYF. In DNA, the CDR3 is TGTGCCAGCTCACCACCGAATGGTCACACCATATATTTT. The gene calls are TRBV18 and TRBJ1-3; D call uncertain. V lost 0 bases to trimming and J lost 8 bases, with 8 bases between them. The CDR3 length is 13 residues. The germline V gene encodes CDR1 KGHSH and CDR2 LQKENI.

V and J are TRBV28 and TRBJ2-2, with TRBD1 matching over 8 bases. The trim removed 6 bases at V and 4 bases at J, leaving 10 bases unmatched. This CDR3 has 16 residues. CDR1 and CDR2 from the germline V gene are MDHEN and SYDVKM. In DNA form, the CDR3 reads TGTGCCAGCAGGTCTTCTTTGGGACAGGCCACCGGGGAGCTGTTTTTT. It yields the protein CASRSSLGQATGELFF.

The V and J genes are TRBV6-5 and TRBJ2-5; 7 nucleotides line up with TRBD1. The CDR3 extends over 15 amino acids. The junction had 8 bases not matched to a gene; V was cut back by 5 bases and J by 2 bases. Germline CDR1 reads MNHEY; CDR2 reads SVGAGI. The CDR3 nucleotides are TGTGCCAGCAGTCGACAGGGTCCTGCACAAGAGACCCAGTACTTC. Amino acids: CASSRQGPAQETQYF.

The rearrangement joins TRBV4-3 to TRBJ2-4, with 7 bases matching TRBD2. The V gene's germline CDR1 is LGHNA and CDR2 YSLEER. V dropped 1 base and J dropped 6; count of bases not matched to a gene: 6. This CDR3 comprises 15 residues. CDR3 DNA: TGCGCCAGCAGCCAAGCTCTGGGGGGGTCAAACATTCAGTACTTC. Residues: CASSQALGGSNIQYF.

The V and J genes are TRBV28 and TRBJ1-1; 7 nucleotides agree with TRBD1. The CDR3 spans 12 residues. Germline lookup yields CDR1 MDHEN and CDR2 SYDVKM. V shed 6 bases and J 8 bases; nucleotides not matched to a gene: 6. In DNA, the CDR3 is TGTGCCAGCAGCCGCTTCAGGGGGGAAGCTTTCTTT. It encodes CASSRFRGEAFF.

The rearrangement links TRBV4-3 to TRBJ1-1; 7 bases match TRBD1. This CDR3 is 16 amino acids long. Germline V lookup: CDR1 LGHNA, CDR2 YSLEER. The junction had 4 bases not matched to a gene; V was cut back by 0 bases and J by 0 bases. CDR3 in amino acids: CASSQDPTGMNTEAFF. CDR3 in DNA: TGCGCCAGCAGCCAAGACCCGACAGGGATGAACACTGAAGCTTTCTTT.

The V gene is TRBV5-1, the J gene TRBJ2-2, with TRBD1 identical over 9 bases. The trim removed 5 bases at V and 6 bases at J, leaving 14 bases unmatched. The CDR3 contains 17 residues. Per the germline V gene, CDR1 is SGHRS and CDR2 is YFSETQ. CDR3 residues: CASSLQGDRDRPGELFF. In DNA, the CDR3 is TGCGCCAGCAGTTTGCAGGGGGACAGGGATCGGCCCGGGGAGCTGTTTTTT.

A word on this clone: The junction departs from the called germline gene at one end, perhaps through a read error. Here the CDR3 reads CASSPGTGRARTDTQYF. The CDR3 DNA follows: TGTGCTAGCAGCCCGGGGACAGGGAGGGCTCGAACAGATACGCAGTATTTT. The chain couples TRBV7-7 to TRBJ2-3, with 9 nucleotides matching TRBD1. Germline V CDR1 and CDR2: SSHAT, FNYEAQ (reference sequence). This CDR3 spans 17 amino acids.